This is a list of T cell receptor beta chains from one sample in a study of blood T cell repertoires in COVID-19. Profiled with immunoSEQ multiplex PCR; TCRdb holds only in-frame clones, not every one. In the table there are around 110,000 clones, roughly 81% of which are singletons. The sequencing sample was made of peripheral blood. These receptors were obtained from a man in his forties or fifties with acute or convalescent COVID-19. CDR3s include the opening cysteine and the closing phenylalanine or tryptophan. The D gene is left open where the match is weak. A row's size may be missing; if present it is once, few, many or a size class.

.	15	TRBJ1-4	TRBV6-5	.	TGTGCCAGCAGTTACAGGCAGGGCCCTAATGAAAAACTGTTTTTT	CASSYRQGPNEKLFF
.	15	TRBJ2-7	TRBV5-1	TRBD2	TGCGCCAGCAGCCCCCGGACTAGCGGGAACTACGAGCAGTACTTC	CASSPRTSGNYEQYF
.	14	TRBJ1-1	TRBV6-5	TRBD1	TGTGCCAGCAGCCGGGACAGTTTGAACACTGAAGCTTTCTTT	CASSRDSLNTEAFF
once	11	TRBJ1-1	TRBV20-1	.	TGCAGTGCTAGAGGGGCCGAGGGAGCTTTCTTT	CSARGAEGAFF
.	15	TRBJ1-5	TRBV9	.	TGTGCCAGCAGCGTAGCAGGGGCTGGCAATCAGCCCCAGCATTTT	CASSVAGAGNQPQHF
.	15	TRBJ1-4	TRBV7-6	.	TGTGCCAGCAGCTTAGAACCTACAACTAATGAAAAACTGTTTTTT	CASSLEPTTNEKLFF
.	11	TRBJ2-5	TRBV29-1	.	TGCAGCGTTGGTTCGGTCGAGACCCAGTACTTC	CSVGSVETQYF
.	13	TRBJ2-1	TRBV18	TRBD1	TGTGCCAGCTCGGGACAGTATGGCGATGAGCAGTTCTTC	CASSGQYGDEQFF
.	16	TRBJ1-4	TRBV2	TRBD1	TGTGCCAGCACTAAACAGGGGGGGACAACTAATGAAAAACTGTTTTTT	CASTKQGGTTNEKLFF
.	13	TRBJ2-2	TRBV6-5	.	TGTGCCAGCAGGAGGACGAACACCGGGGAGCTGTTTTTT	CASRRTNTGELFF
.	15	TRBJ1-2	TRBV3-1/TRBV3-2	.	TGTGCCAGCAGCCAAGATATCAGTCAGAACTATGGCTACACCTTC	CASSQDISQNYGYTF
.	12	TRBJ1-6	TRBV28	.	TGTGCCAGCAGTTCTCTCCCCTCACCCCTCCACTTT	CASSSLPSPLHF
.	15	TRBJ2-6	TRBV19	.	TGTGCCAGTAGTACACAGAGCTCTGGGGCCAACGTCCTGACTTTC	CASSTQSSGANVLTF
.	15	TRBJ1-2	TRBV6-5	TRBD1	TGTGCCAGCAGTTTACAGGGGGCGTCACACTATGGCTACACCTTC	CASSLQGASHYGYTF
.	16	TRBJ1-4	TRBV23-1	.	TGCGCCAGCAGTCAATCACTGACAGTAGGGAATGAAAAACTGTTTTTT	CASSQSLTVGNEKLFF
.	14	TRBJ1-6	TRBV2	.	TGTGCCAGCGTGGTTAGACAGTATAATTCACCCCTCCACTTT	CASVVRQYNSPLHF
.	11	TRBJ2-1	TRBV20-1	.	TGCAGTGTTGACAGATACAATGAGCAGTTCTTC	CSVDRYNEQFF
once	13	TRBJ1-1	TRBV7-3	TRBD1	TGTGCCAGCAGCTGGGACAGCTCCTTGAAAGCTTTCTTT	CASSWDSSLKAFF
few	12	TRBJ2-7	TRBV29-1	TRBD1	TGCAGCGTTGGGACAGGGAACGACGAGCAGTACTTC	CSVGTGNDEQYF
.	13	TRBJ2-1	TRBV7-9	.	TGTGCCAGCAGCTTACACGGGGGTGATGAGCAGTTCTTC	CASSLHGGDEQFF
.	13	TRBJ2-4	TRBV9	.	TGTGCCAGCAGCGTAGGGGCGGGAAACATTCAGTACTTC	CASSVGAGNIQYF
.	15	TRBJ1-6	TRBV7-8	.	TGTGCCAGCAGCTTAGTATCCTCTTCGAATTCACCCCTCCACTTT	CASSLVSSSNSPLHF
few	13	TRBJ1-1	TRBV15	.	TGTGCCACCAGCAGAGATAACGGGGATCAGGCTTTCTTT	CATSRDNGDQAFF